The 30 T cell receptor beta chains given below trace back to one sample, sequenced in a study of blood T cell repertoires in COVID-19. Generated by immunoSEQ multiplex PCR, the TCRdb table keeps only in-frame clones and is missing some. The sample yields more than 150,000 clones, about 88% seen once. Sequencing was carried out using peripheral blood. All receptors derive from a man between 18 and 29 years old with acute or convalescent COVID-19.

This rearrangement joins TRBV9 to TRBJ2-2; 9 nucleotides match TRBD2. The CDR3 length is 17 residues. Germline trimming cut 4 bases from V and 5 bases from J; bases unmatched to any gene: 12. Germline V lookup: CDR1 SGDLS, CDR2 YYNGEE. The DNA of the CDR3 is TGTGCCAGCAGCCCAAGGGCGGGGGGGCTGCGTACCGGGGAGCTGTTTTTT. It encodes CASSPRAGGLRTGELFF.

The chain joins TRBV24-1 to TRBJ1-2; D uncertain. CDR1 KGHDR and CDR2 SFDVKD come from the germline V gene. The length of the CDR3 is 14 residues. Trimming cost V 0 bases and J 2 bases, with 6 bases left between them. The CDR3 DNA reads TGTGCCACCAGTGATTTGGGGAGGAACTATGGCTACACCTTC. As protein: CATSDLGRNYGYTF.

This clone was observed once. This chain uses TRBV28 with TRBJ1-6, with TRBD1 matching 7 bases. The CDR3 runs to 15 residues. The germline V gene has CDR1 MDHEN and CDR2 SYDVKM. Trimming cost V 9 bases and J 9 bases; bases outside gene matches: 14. The CDR3 coding sequence is TGTGCCAGTTACGGAGCCCGGGACAGAAGTTCACCCCTCCACTTT. This gives the protein CASYGARDRSSPLHF. Supplemented by reference TRBV28 and TRBJ1-6, the full variable domain reads DVKVTQSSRYLVKRTGEKVFLECVQDMDHENMFWYRQDPGLGLRLIYFSYDVKMKEKGDIPEGYSVSREKKERFSLILESASTNQTSMYLCASYGARDRSSPLHFGNGTRLTVT.

The count of this clone is one. The genes are TRBV6-2 or TRBV6-3 and TRBJ1-2; D is ambiguous. Trimming cost V 0 bases and J 6 bases, with 17 bases left between them. The CDR3 extends over 16 amino acids. CDR1 and CDR2 (germline): MNHEY, SVGEGT. The CDR3 DNA follows: TGTGCCAGCAGTTACTCGGGCGGGATTTCAGTTCATGGCTACACCTTC. Translation gives CASSYSGGISVHGYTF.

The CDR3 DNA is TGTGCCAGCTCACCACCGGTCCACGTTGCTAAAATGAGGACTGAAGCTTTCTTT. Translation gives CASSPPVHVAKMRTEAFF. This sequence joins TRBV18 and TRBJ1-1; D not certain. The V and J ends lost 0 bases and 5 bases respectively, with 22 bases between them. This CDR3 region has 18 residues. Germline V CDR1 and CDR2: KGHSH, LQKENI.

The J gene is TRBJ2-1, the V gene TRBV5-1; TRBD2 matches at 7 bases. CDR1 and CDR2 from the germline V gene are SGHRS and YFSETQ. V shed 9 bases, J shed 2 bases, and the junction held 14 bases outside the gene matches. The CDR3 sequence is 16 residues long. The CDR3 region has the DNA TGCGCCACCCTTCCCGCCGGGGGGAGTCCCTACAATGAGCAGTTCTTC. Translated, it gives CATLPAGGSPYNEQFF.

This clone was seen just once. The V and J genes are TRBV30 and TRBJ1-1; tentative D call: TRBD1 (6 bases). This CDR3 has 14 amino acids. V lost 0 bases, J lost 3 bases, and 11 bases lay in between. The germline V gene has CDR1 GTSNPN and CDR2 SVGIG (reference sequence). CDR3 DNA sequence: TGTGCCTGGAGTGTCTTTAGGGGGTACACTGAAGCTTTCTTT. Its protein is CAWSVFRGYTEAFF.

J is TRBJ2-5 and V is TRBV28, with 9 bases matching TRBD1. The CDR3 is made up of 14 amino acids. CDR1 is MDHEN and CDR2 is SYDVKM in the germline V gene. Trimming took 3 bases from V and 5 from J; bases not matched to a gene: 4. CDR3 DNA: TGTGCCAGCAGTTTGGGACAGGGTCGGGAGACCCAGTACTTC. Translated: CASSLGQGRETQYF.

The chain is built from TRBV4-1 and TRBJ2-7; D unresolved. Germline-derived CDR1 and CDR2 are MGHRA and YSYEKL. This CDR3 is built from 14 residues. V lost 2 bases and J 2 bases, leaving 10 bases between the germline ends. CDR3 region: CASSQTHLTYEQYF. Here the CDR3 DNA reads TGCGCCAGCAGCCAAACCCACTTAACCTACGAGCAGTACTTC.

V and J are TRBV5-1 and TRBJ1-1; possible D gene TRBD1, 6 bases. V shed 6 bases and J shed 1 base, with 13 bases lying between them. The V gene's germline CDR1 is SGHRS and CDR2 YFSETQ. The CDR3 is 14 amino acids. As DNA, the CDR3 is TGCGCCAGCACCTCGGGGGGCTCGAACACTGAAGCTTTCTTT. The encoded protein is CASTSGGSNTEAFF.

The rearrangement joins TRBV7-9 to TRBJ2-7, with D maybe TRBD1 (5 bases). CDR3 length: 15 amino acids. V lost 3 bases and J 1 base, leaving 13 bases between the germline ends. The germline gives CDR1 SEHNR, CDR2 FQNEAQ (reference sequence). CDR3 loop: CASSFERGSSYEQYF. In nucleotides, the CDR3 is TGTGCCAGCAGCTTTGAAAGGGGATCTTCCTACGAGCAGTACTTC.

This clone was observed a single time. The chain uses TRBV6-5 and TRBJ1-1; TRBD1 matches 7 bases. After removal of 5 bases from V and 9 bases from J, the junction contained 15 bases not matched to a gene. The CDR3 length is 15 residues. In germline, CDR1 is MNHEY, CDR2 SVGAGI. The CDR3 sequence is CASSLYSTGTAQAFF. The DNA of the CDR3 is TGTGCCAGCAGTCTCTACTCGACAGGGACAGCTCAAGCTTTCTTT.

This chain connects TRBV6-5 to TRBJ2-5, with D possibly TRBD2 on 6 matching bases. V lost 6 bases and J 1 base, leaving 9 bases between the germline ends. This CDR3 has 13 amino acids. Germline lookup yields CDR1 MNHEY and CDR2 SVGAGI. The CDR3 DNA sequence: TGTGCCAGCAGGGGACTGGGCCAAGAGACCCAGTACTTC. It specifies CASRGLGQETQYF.

The chain couples TRBV30 to TRBJ1-1; 7 nucleotides align to TRBD1. The CDR3 runs to 16 residues. Germline values: CDR1 GTSNPN, CDR2 SVGIG (reference sequence). After removal of 0 bases from V and 5 bases from J, the junction contained 12 bases not matched to a gene. CDR3 region: CAWSVNPRQGRTEAFF. The DNA for the CDR3 is TGTGCCTGGAGTGTAAACCCCCGACAGGGAAGGACTGAAGCTTTCTTT.

The genes are TRBV11-2 and TRBJ2-3; 8 positions match TRBD2. The germline gives CDR1 SGHAT, CDR2 FQNNGV. The CDR3 spans 18 residues. With V trimmed by 5 bases and J by 1 base, 14 bases remained unmatched. The CDR3 sequence: CASSPPGGLGLGTDTQYF. The CDR3 coding sequence is TGTGCCAGCAGCCCCCCGGGGGGGCTAGGGCTTGGCACAGATACGCAGTATTTT.

The rearrangement joins TRBV7-9 to TRBJ2-5; maybe TRBD2 (6 bases). Germline V gene lookup returns CDR1 SEHNR and CDR2 FQNEAQ (reference sequence). V was trimmed by 0 bases and J by 5 bases, leaving 13 bases between them. The CDR3 sequence is 15 residues long. CDR3 in amino acids: CASSLATGEWETQYF. The CDR3 nucleotides read TGTGCCAGCAGCTTAGCGACGGGGGAATGGGAGACCCAGTACTTC.

The rearrangement joins TRBV7-7 to TRBJ1-3; D gene uncertain. Germline V gene data show CDR1 as SSHAT and CDR2 as FNYEAQ (reference sequence). V was clipped by 5 bases and J by 0 bases, with 8 bases between them. This CDR3 comprises 14 residues. The DNA for the CDR3 is TGTGCCAGCAGCCCCGACATCTCTGGAAACACCATATATTTT. It yields the protein CASSPDISGNTIYF.

The gene calls are TRBV30 and TRBJ1-6; unclear D gene. Germline V CDR1 and CDR2: GTSNPN, SVGIG (reference sequence). This CDR3 is 13 amino acids long. V shed 3 bases and J shed 6 bases, with 9 bases lying between them. The CDR3 coding sequence is TGTGCCTGGAGGGTAGGGAGTAATTCACCCCTCCACTTT. Translating it yields CAWRVGSNSPLHF. Supplemented by reference TRBV30 and TRBJ1-6, the full variable domain reads SQTIHQWPATLVQPVGSPLSLECTVEGTSNPNLYWYRQAAGRGLQLLFYSVGIGQISSEVPQNLSASRPQDRQFILSSKKLLLSDSGFYLCAWRVGSNSPLHFGNGTRLTVT.

This chain uses TRBV6-5 with TRBJ1-1; weak D call: TRBD1 (6 bases). Germline assignment: CDR1 MNHEY and CDR2 SVGAGI. V lost 7 bases to trimming and J lost 1 base, with 13 bases between them. The CDR3 is made up of 14 amino acids. CDR3 protein: CASNNRVPNTEAFF. The CDR3 coding sequence is TGTGCCAGCAATAACAGGGTTCCGAACACTGAAGCTTTCTTT.

The gene calls are TRBV28 and TRBJ1-2; D is perhaps TRBD1 (5 bases). This CDR3 is 14 amino acids long. The V and J ends lost 3 bases and 5 bases respectively, with 13 bases between them. Germline CDR1 and CDR2: MDHEN and SYDVKM. In DNA, the CDR3 is TGTGCCAGCAGTTTGCCGGGGGTTTGGTATGGCTACACCTTC. This translates into CASSLPGVWYGYTF.

V usage is TRBV7-6 and J usage is TRBJ1-2, with 8 bases that match TRBD1. Germline V lookup: CDR1 SGHVS, CDR2 FNYEAQ. V gave up 1 base and J gave up 6 bases; unmatched junction bases: 7. CDR3 length: 15 residues. The CDR3 DNA sequence: TGTGCCAGCAGCTTAGGCCCAGGGGGCATGAATGGCTACACCTTC. It encodes CASSLGPGGMNGYTF.

The CDR3 here is CASSREAVSTDTQYF. DNA of the CDR3: TGTGCCAGCAGTAGAGAGGCAGTAAGCACAGATACGCAGTATTTT. The chain uses TRBV6-5 and TRBJ2-3; D gene ambiguous. Deletions cut 5 bases from V and 0 bases from J, with 12 bases between. CDR3 size: 15 residues. Germline V gene lookup returns CDR1 MNHEY and CDR2 SVGAGI.

The rearrangement joins TRBV5-1 to TRBJ1-1; no reliable D call. The CDR3 contains 15 residues. Trimming took 4 bases from V and 0 from J, leaving 13 bases between them. Per the germline V gene, CDR1 is SGHRS and CDR2 is YFSETQ. CDR3 sequence reads: CASSDRDMMNTEAFF. The DNA for the CDR3 is TGCGCCAGCAGCGACCGGGATATGATGAACACTGAAGCTTTCTTT.

The chain joins TRBV6-5 to TRBJ2-2; a possible D gene is TRBD1 (5 bases). Germline V lookup: CDR1 MNHEY, CDR2 SVGAGI. The V gene lost 0 bases and the J gene lost 1 base, with 6 bases spanning the gap. The CDR3 is 15 amino acids. The CDR3 loop is CASSYSTGNTGELFF. As DNA, the CDR3 is TGTGCCAGCAGTTACTCTACAGGGAACACCGGGGAGCTGTTTTTT.

With respect to this clone: The same CDR3 is also encoded by other DNA sequences in this sample. The CDR3 loop is CAWSVAGNTEAFF. For the CDR3, the DNA is TGTGCCTGGAGTGTAGCAGGGAATACTGAAGCTTTCTTT. The J gene is TRBJ1-1, the V gene TRBV30; D is perhaps TRBD1 (5 bases). With 0 bases removed from V and 5 bases from J, the gap between germline ends came to 10 bases. The CDR3 covers 13 residues. CDR1 and CDR2 from the germline V gene are GTSNPN and SVGIG (reference sequence).

The chain uses TRBV6-5 and TRBJ2-7; D might be TRBD1 (6 bases). The CDR3 is 14 amino acids. Germline CDR1 MNHEY, CDR2 SVGAGI. The V and J ends lost 7 bases and 2 bases respectively, with 15 bases between them. CDR3 in DNA: TGTGCCAGCAAGCCAGGGGCTGGGCCCTACGAGCAGTACTTC. Protein: CASKPGAGPYEQYF.

This chain connects TRBV7-8 to TRBJ1-6; D not certain. This CDR3 has 14 residues. Trimming shortened V by 6 bases and J by 3 bases, and 9 bases separated the two germline ends. CDR1 is SGHVS, CDR2 FQNEAQ, per germline. The CDR3 DNA is TGTGCCAGCAGTGTAACCGGCTATAATTCACCCCTCCACTTT. Translating it yields CASSVTGYNSPLHF.

A single count supports this clone. The rearrangement links TRBV9 to TRBJ1-1; tentatively, D is TRBD1 (5 bases). Germline-derived CDR1 and CDR2 are SGDLS and YYNGEE. The CDR3 sequence is 15 residues long. V lost 4 bases to trimming and J lost 4 bases, with 17 bases between them. In nucleotides, the CDR3 is TGTGCCAGCAGCTCAGGGAACACTCTCGGCACTGAAGCTTTCTTT. Translation gives CASSSGNTLGTEAFF.

DNA for the CDR3: TGTGCCAGCAGCCGGGACAAAAATCAGCCCCAGCATTTT. Residues: CASSRDKNQPQHF. The chain has TRBV6-4 and TRBJ1-5; D perhaps matches TRBD1 (6 bases). With 6 bases removed from V and 4 bases from J, the gap between germline ends came to 10 bases. The CDR3 loop spans 13 amino acids. Germline V gives CDR1 MRHNA, CDR2 SNTAGT.

This clone was counted once. The J gene is TRBJ1-1, the V gene TRBV5-1, with 8 bases lining up with TRBD1. Looked up from germline, CDR1 is SGHRS and CDR2 is YFSETQ. The CDR3 totals 14 residues. The J segment lost 2 bases and the V segment lost 4 bases, leaving 4 bases of the junction unmatched. CDR3 protein: CASSIGQGNTEAFF. In nucleotides, the CDR3 is TGCGCCAGCAGCATAGGACAGGGTAACACTGAAGCTTTCTTT.